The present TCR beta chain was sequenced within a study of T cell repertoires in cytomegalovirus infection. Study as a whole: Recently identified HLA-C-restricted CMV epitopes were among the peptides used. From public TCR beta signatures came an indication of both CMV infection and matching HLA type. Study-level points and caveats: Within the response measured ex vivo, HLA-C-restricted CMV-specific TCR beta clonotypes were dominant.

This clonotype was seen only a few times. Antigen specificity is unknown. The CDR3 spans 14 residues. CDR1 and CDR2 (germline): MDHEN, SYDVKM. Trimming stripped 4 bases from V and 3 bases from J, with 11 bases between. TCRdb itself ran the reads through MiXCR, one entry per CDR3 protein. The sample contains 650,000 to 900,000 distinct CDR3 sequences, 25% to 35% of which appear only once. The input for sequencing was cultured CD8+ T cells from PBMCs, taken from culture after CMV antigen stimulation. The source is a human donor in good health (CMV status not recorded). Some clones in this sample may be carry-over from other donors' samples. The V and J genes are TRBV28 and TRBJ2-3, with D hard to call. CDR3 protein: CASSSSQVTDTQYF. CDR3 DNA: TGTGCCAGCAGTTCCTCGCAGGTTACAGATACGCAGTATTTT.